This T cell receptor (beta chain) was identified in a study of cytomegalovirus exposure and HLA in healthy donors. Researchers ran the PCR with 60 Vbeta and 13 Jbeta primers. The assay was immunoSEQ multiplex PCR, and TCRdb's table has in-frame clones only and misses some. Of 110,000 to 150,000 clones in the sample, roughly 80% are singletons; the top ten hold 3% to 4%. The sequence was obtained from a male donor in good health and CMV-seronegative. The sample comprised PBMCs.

CDR3 DNA: TGTGCCAGCACCTTATCTGACAGGGATCAGCCCCAGCATTTT. Its protein product is CASTLSDRDQPQHF. The chain links TRBV28 to TRBJ1-5; the match to TRBD1 covers 7 bases. The CDR3 sequence is 14 residues long. Germline CDR1 reads MDHEN; CDR2 reads SYDVKM. With V trimmed by 7 bases and J by 5 bases, 8 bases remained unmatched.